The present entry profiles one TCR beta chain with its context. Germline V gene lookup returns CDR1 LGHDT and CDR2 YNNKEL (reference sequence). V shed 4 bases, J shed 7 bases, and the junction held 7 bases outside the gene matches. The length of the CDR3 is 15 residues. These data originate in a study of blood T cells in healthy people across ages. A second roughly 7 to 12 cycle PCR used barcoded and J-beta primers. Using its own MiXCR run on the 5' RACE reads, TCRdb lists one record per CDR3 protein. This sample has approximately 2,000,000 distinct CDR3 sequences, with roughly 43% found just once. Each donor had roughly 10 milliliters of peripheral blood drawn.

V is TRBV3-1 and J is TRBJ2-1; the match to TRBD2 covers 10 bases. Sequencing input: blood. The sequence was obtained from a human donor in good health. The CDR3 loop reads CASSLFSGGVNEQFF. The CDR3, as DNA: TGTGCCAGCAGCCTGTTCAGCGGGGGGGTAAATGAGCAGTTCTTC.